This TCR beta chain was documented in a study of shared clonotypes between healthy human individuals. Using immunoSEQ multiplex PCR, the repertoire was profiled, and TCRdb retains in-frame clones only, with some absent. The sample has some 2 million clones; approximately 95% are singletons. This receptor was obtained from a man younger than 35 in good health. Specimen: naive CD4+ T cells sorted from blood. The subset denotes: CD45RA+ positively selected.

The CDR3 reads CASSLVGVSNEKLFF. The CDR3 nucleotides are TGCGCCAGCAGCCTGGTCGGGGTGTCGAATGAAAAACTGTTTTTT. J is TRBJ1-4 and V is TRBV4-1; D gene unclear. V lost 4 bases and J lost 5, with 14 bases in between. The germline CDR1 and CDR2 sequences are MGHRA and YSYEKL. CDR3 length: 15 residues.